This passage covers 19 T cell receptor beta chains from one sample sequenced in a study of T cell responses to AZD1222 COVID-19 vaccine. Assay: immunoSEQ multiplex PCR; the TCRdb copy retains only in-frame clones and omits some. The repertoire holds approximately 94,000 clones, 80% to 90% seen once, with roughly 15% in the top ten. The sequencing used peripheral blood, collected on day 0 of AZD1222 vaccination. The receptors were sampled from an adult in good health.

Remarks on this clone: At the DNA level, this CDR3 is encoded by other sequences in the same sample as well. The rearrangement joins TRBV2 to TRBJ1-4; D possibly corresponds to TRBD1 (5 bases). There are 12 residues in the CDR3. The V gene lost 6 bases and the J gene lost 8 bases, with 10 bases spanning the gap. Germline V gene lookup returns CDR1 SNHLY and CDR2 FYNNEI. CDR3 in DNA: TGTGCCAGCAGGCAGGGAGGAGAAAAACTGTTTTTT. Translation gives CASRQGGEKLFF.

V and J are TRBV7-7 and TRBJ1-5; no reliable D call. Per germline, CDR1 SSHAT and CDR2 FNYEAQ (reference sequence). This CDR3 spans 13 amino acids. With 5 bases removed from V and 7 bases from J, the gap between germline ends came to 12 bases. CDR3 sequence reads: CASSALFGQPQHF. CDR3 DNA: TGTGCCAGCAGCGCCTTGTTTGGCCAGCCCCAGCATTTT.

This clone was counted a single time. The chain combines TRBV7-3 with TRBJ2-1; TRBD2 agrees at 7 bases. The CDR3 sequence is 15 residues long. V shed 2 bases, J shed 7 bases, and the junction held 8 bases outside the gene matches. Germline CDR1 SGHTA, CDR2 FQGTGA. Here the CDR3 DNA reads TGTGCCAGCAGCTTAGAGGGAGGGCCCGTGAATGAGCAGTTCTTC. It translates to CASSLEGGPVNEQFF.

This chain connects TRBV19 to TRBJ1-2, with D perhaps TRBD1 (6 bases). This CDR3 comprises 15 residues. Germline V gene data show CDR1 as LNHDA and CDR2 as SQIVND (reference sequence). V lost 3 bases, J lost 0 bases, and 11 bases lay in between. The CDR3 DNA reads TGTGCCAGTAGTATGGGGACAATCGCTAACTATGGCTACACCTTC. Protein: CASSMGTIANYGYTF.

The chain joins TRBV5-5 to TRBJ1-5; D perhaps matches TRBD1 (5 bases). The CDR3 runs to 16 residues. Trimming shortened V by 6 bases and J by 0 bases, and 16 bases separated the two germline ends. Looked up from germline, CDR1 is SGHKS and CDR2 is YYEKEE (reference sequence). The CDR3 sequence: CASTLGGYGSNQPQHF. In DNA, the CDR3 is TGTGCCAGCACCCTGGGGGGATATGGTAGCAATCAGCCCCAGCATTTT.

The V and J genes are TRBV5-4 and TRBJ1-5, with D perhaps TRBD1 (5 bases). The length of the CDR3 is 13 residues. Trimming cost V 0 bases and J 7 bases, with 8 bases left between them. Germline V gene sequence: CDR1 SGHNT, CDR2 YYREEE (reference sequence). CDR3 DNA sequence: TGTGCCAGCAGCTTGGGTGGGGCCCAGCCCCAGCATTTT. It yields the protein CASSLGGAQPQHF.

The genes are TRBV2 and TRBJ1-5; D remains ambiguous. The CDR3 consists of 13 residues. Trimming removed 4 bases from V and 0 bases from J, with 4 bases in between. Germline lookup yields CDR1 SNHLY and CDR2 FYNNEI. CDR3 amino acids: CASSVYSNQPQHF. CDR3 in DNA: TGTGCCAGCAGTGTCTATAGCAATCAGCCCCAGCATTTT.

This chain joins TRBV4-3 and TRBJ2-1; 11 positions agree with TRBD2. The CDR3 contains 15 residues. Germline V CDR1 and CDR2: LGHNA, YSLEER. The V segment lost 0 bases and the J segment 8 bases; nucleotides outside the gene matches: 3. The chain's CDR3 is CASSQDSGRADEQFF. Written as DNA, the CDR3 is TGCGCCAGCAGCCAAGATAGCGGGAGGGCCGATGAGCAGTTCTTC.

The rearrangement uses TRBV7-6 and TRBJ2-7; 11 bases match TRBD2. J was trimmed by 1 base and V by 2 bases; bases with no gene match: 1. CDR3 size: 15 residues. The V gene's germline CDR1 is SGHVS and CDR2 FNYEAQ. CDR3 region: CASSLTSGGSYEQYF. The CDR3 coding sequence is TGTGCCAGCAGCTTAACTAGCGGGGGATCCTACGAGCAGTACTTC.

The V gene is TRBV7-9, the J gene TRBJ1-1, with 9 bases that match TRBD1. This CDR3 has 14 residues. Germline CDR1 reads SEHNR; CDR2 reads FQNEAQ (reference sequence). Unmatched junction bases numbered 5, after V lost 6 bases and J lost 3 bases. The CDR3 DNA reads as TGTGCCAGCAGTTTACAGGGGGCGGACACTGAAGCTTTCTTT. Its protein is CASSLQGADTEAFF.

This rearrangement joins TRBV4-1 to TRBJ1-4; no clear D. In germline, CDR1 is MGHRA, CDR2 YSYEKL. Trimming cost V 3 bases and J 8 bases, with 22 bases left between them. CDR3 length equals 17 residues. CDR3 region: CASSHPAEGLKKEKLFF. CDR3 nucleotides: TGCGCCAGCAGCCATCCCGCCGAGGGCCTAAAGAAAGAAAAACTGTTTTTT.

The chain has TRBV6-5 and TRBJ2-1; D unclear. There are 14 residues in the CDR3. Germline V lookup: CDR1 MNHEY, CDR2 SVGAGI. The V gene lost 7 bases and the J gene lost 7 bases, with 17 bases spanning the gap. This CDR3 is CASNTPSSPNEQFF. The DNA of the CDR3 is TGTGCCAGCAACACACCCTCGTCCCCGAATGAGCAGTTCTTC.

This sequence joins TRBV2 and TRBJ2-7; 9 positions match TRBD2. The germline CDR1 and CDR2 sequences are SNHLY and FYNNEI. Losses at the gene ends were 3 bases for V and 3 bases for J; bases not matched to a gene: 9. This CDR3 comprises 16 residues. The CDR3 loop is CASSDGTGLAHYEQYF. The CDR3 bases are TGTGCCAGCAGTGACGGGACGGGACTAGCACACTACGAGCAGTACTTC.

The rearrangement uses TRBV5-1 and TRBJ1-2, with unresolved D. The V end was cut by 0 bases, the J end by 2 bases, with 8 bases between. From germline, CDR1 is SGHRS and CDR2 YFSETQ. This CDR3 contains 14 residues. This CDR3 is CASSLESVNYGYTF. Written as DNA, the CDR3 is TGCGCCAGCAGCTTGGAGTCTGTCAACTATGGCTACACCTTC.

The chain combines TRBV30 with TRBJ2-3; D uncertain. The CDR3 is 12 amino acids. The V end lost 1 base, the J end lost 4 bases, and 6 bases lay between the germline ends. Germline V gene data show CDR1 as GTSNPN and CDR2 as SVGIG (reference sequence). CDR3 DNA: TGTGCCTGGAGTGAGTTATCAGATACGCAGTATTTT. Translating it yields CAWSELSDTQYF.

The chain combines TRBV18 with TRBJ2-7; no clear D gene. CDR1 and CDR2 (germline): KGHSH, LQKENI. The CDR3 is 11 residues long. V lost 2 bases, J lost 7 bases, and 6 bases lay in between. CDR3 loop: CASSPGREQYF. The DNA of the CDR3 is TGTGCCAGCTCACCAGGAAGGGAGCAGTACTTC.

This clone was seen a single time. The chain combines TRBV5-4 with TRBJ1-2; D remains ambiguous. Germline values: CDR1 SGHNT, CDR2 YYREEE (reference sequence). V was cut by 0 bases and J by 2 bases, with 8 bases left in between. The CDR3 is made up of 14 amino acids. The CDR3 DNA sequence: TGTGCCAGCAGCTTGGGGTCAGCCAACTATGGCTACACCTTC. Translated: CASSLGSANYGYTF.

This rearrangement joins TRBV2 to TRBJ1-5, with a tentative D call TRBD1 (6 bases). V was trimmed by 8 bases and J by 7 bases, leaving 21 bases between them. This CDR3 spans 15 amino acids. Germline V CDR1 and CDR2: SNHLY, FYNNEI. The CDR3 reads CASRRAGVQGQPQHF. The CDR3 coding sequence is TGTGCCAGCCGGAGGGCAGGGGTACAGGGCCAGCCCCAGCATTTT.

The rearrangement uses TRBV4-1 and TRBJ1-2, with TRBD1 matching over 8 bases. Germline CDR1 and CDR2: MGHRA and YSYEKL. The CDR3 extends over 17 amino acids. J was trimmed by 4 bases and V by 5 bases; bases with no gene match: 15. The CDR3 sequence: CASSDTRRTGPSYGYTF. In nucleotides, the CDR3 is TGCGCCAGCAGCGACACGAGAAGGACAGGGCCTTCCTATGGCTACACCTTC.